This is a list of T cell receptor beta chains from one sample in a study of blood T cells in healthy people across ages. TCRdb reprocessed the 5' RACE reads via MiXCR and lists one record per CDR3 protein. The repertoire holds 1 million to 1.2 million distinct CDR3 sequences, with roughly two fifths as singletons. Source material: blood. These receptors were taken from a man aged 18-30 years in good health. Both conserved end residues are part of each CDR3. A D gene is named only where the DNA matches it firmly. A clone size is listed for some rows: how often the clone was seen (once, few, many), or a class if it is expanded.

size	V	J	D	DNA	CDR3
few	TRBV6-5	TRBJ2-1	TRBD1	TGTGCCAGCAGTTCCATAAACAGGGGAAATGAGCAGTTCTTC	CASSSINRGNEQFF
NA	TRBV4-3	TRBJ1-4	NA	TGCGCCAGCAGCCAAGTCGGCGGATACAATGAAAAACTGTTTTTT	CASSQVGGYNEKLFF
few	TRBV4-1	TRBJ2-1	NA	TGCGCCAGCAGCTCACAGGGGGGGGGTTCCTACAATGAGCAGTTCTTC	CASSSQGGGSYNEQFF
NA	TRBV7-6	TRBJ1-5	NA	TGTGCCAGCAGCGCGAGACCCAATCAGCCCCAGCATTTT	CASSARPNQPQHF
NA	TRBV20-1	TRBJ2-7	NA	TGCAGTGCTACTGGGAGGAGGTCCTACGAGCAGTACTTC	CSATGRRSYEQYF
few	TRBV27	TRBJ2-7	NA	TGTGCCAGCAGTCCCGGACGGTTCTACGGGCAGTACTTC	CASSPGRFYGQYF
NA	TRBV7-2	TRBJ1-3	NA	TGTGCCAGCAGCTTGGGAGGGACTGGAAACACCATATATTTT	CASSLGGTGNTIYF
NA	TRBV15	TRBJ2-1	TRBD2	TGTGCCACCAGCAAGACTAGCGGGTTATACAATGAGCAGTTCTTC	CATSKTSGLYNEQFF
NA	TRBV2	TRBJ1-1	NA	TGTGCCAGCATAGGGCAGGGTCTAATCACTGAAGCTTTCTTT	CASIGQGLITEAFF
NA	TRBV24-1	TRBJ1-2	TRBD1	TGTGCCACCGGTCAGGGGGCTAGTGACTACACCTTC	CATGQGASDYTF
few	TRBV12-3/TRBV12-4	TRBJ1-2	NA	TGTGCCAGCACGATCCGGACGCCCTCTAACTATGGCTACACCTTC	CASTIRTPSNYGYTF
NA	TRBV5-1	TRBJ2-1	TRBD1	TGCGCCAGCAGGCCCCGACAGGGGGCTTACAATGAGCAGTTCTTC	CASRPRQGAYNEQFF
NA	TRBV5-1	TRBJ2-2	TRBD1	TGCGCCAGCAGCCTCAACAGGGGGCCAACCGGGGAGCTGTTTTTT	CASSLNRGPTGELFF
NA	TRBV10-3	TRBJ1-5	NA	TGTGCCATCAGTGACCCGAAACCGGGACAAAGAATCAATCAGCCCCAGCATTTT	CAISDPKPGQRINQPQHF
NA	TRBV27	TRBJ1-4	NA	TGTGCCAGCAGTCTCCAATCTTGGTCCGCAGGTCGAGAAAAACTGTTTTTT	CASSLQSWSAGREKLFF
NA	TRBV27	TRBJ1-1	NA	TGTGCCAGCAGTTTAAAGGGACAAATGAACACTGAAGCTTTCTTT	CASSLKGQMNTEAFF
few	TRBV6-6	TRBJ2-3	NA	TGTGCCAGCAGTTACAGAGGGGGGGGACAGACGCAGTATTTT	CASSYRGGGQTQYF
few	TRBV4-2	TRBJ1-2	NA	TGTGCCAGCAGCCAAGATATTCGGGAATTAACACATGGCTACACCTTC	CASSQDIRELTHGYTF
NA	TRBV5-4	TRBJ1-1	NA	TGTGCCAGCAGCTCGGGGCAGTTGATTAGGAACACTGAAGCTTTCTTT	CASSSGQLIRNTEAFF
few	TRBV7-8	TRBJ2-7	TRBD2	TGTGCCAGCAGCTTATCATCTAGCGGGGGCCGCTCCTACGAGCAGTACTTC	CASSLSSSGGRSYEQYF
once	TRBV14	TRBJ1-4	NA	TGTGCCAGCAGCCACCTAACAGGGAGCCCAAGGGAAAAACTGTTTTTT	CASSHLTGSPREKLFF
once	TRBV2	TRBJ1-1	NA	TGTGCCAGCAGGCGGGACACCTTGAACACTGAAGCTTTCTTT	CASRRDTLNTEAFF
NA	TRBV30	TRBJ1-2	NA	TGTGCCTGGAGTTCGTATGGCTACACCTTC	CAWSSYGYTF
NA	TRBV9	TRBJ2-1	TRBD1	TGTGCCAGCGGCAGATCGGGACAGGGTAGTCACAATGAGCAGTTCTTC	CASGRSGQGSHNEQFF
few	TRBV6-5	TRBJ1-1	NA	TGTGCCAGCAGTGACGGTCTGGGCGCTGAAGCTTTCTTT	CASSDGLGAEAFF
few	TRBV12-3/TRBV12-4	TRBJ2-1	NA	TGTGCCAGCAGTTTACCCACGCGGCCCACCGATGAGCAGTTCTTC	CASSLPTRPTDEQFF
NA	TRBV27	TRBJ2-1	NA	TGTGCCAGCAGCCTTATTACGGGAGCCTCCATCTACGAGCAGTTCTTC	CASSLITGASIYEQFF
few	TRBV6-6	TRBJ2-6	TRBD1	TGTGCCAGCAGTACGGGACAGCTATACTCTGGGGCCAACGTCCTGACTTTC	CASSTGQLYSGANVLTF
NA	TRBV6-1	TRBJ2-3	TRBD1	TGTGCCAGCAGCATACGACAGGGGGGGACAGATACGCAGTATTTT	CASSIRQGGTDTQYF
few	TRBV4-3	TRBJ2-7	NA	TGCGCCAGCAGCCAAGATCGCAGCTACAATGAGCAGTACTTC	CASSQDRSYNEQYF
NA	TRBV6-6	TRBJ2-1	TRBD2	TGTGCCAGCAGTCAGCGGGGGGCAGAATACAATGAGCAGTTCTTC	CASSQRGAEYNEQFF